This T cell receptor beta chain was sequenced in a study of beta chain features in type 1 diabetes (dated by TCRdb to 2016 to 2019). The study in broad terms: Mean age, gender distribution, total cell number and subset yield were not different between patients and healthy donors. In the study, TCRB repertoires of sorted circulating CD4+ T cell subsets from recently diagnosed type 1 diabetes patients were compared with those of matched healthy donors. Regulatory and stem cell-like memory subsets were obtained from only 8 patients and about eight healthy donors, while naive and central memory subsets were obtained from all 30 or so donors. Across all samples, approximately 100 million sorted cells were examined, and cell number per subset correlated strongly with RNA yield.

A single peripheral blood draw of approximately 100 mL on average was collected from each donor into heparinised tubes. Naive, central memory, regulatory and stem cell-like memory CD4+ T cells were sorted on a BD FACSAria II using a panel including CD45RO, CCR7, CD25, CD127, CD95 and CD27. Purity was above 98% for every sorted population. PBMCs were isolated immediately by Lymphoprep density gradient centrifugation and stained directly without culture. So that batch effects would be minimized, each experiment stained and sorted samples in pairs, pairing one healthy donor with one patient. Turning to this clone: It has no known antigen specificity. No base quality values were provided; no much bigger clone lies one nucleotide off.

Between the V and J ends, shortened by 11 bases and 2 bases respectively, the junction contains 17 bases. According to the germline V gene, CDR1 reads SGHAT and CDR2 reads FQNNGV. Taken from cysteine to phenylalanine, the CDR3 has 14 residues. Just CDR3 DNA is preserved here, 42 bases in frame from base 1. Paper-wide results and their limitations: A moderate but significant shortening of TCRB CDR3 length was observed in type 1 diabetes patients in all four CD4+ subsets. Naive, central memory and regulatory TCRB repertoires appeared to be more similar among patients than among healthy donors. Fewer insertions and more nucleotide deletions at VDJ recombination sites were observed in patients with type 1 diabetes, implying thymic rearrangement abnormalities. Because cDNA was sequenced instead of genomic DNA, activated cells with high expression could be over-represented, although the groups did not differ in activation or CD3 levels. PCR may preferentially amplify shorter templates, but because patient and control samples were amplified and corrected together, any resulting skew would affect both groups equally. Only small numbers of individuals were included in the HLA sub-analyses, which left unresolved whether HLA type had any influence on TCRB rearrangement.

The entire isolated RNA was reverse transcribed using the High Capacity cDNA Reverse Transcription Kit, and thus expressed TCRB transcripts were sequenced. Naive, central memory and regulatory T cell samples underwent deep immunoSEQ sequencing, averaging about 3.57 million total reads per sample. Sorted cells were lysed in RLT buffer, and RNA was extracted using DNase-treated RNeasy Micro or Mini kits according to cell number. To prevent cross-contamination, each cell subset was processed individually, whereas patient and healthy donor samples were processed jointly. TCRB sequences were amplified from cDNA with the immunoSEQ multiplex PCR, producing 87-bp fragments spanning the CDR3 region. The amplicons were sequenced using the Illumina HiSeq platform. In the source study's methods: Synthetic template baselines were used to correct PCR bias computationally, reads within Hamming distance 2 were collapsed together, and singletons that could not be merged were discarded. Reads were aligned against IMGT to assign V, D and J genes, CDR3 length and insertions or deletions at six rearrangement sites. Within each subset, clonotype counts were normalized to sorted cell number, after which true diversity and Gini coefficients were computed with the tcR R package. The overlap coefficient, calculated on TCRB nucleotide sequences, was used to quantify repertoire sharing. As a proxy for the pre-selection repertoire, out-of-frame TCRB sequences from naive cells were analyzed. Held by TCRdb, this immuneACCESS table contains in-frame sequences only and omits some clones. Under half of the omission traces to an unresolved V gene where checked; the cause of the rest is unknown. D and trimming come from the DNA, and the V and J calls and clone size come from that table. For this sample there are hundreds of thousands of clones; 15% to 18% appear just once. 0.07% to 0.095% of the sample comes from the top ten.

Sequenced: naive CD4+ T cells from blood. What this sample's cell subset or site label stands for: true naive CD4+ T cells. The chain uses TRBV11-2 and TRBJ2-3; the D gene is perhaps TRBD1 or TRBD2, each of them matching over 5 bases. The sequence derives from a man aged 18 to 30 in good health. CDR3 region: CASTSRGSTDTQYF. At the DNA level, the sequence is TGTGCCTCGACTTCGAGGGGTTCCACAGATACGCAGTATTTT.